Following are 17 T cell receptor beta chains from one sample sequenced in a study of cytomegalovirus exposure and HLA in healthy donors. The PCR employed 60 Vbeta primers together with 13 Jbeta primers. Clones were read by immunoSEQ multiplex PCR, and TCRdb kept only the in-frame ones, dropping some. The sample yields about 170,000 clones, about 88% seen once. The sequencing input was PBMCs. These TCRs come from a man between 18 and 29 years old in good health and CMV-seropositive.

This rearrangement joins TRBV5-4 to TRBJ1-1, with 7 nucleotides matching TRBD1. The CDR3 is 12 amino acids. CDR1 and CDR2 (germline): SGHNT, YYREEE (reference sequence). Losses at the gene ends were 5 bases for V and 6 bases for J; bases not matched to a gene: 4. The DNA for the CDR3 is TGTGCCAGCAGAACCGGGACAGCTGAAGCTTTCTTT. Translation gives CASRTGTAEAFF.

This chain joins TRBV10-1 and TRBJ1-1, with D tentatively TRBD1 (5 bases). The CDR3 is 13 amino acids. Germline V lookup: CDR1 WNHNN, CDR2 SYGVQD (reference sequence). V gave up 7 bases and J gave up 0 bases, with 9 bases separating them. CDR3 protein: CASINRLNTEAFF. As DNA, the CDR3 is TGCGCCAGCATTAACAGGTTGAACACTGAAGCTTTCTTT.

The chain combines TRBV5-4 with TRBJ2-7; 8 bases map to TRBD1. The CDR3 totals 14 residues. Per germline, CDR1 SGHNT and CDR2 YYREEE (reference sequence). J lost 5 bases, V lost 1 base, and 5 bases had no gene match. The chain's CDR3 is CASSLPGTGNEQYF. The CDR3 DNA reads TGTGCCAGCAGCTTGCCCGGGACAGGCAACGAGCAGTACTTC. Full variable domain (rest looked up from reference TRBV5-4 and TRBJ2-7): ETGVTQSPTHLIKTRGQQVTLRCSSQSGHNTVSWYQQALGQGPQFIFQYYREEENGRGNFPPRFSGLQFPNYSSELNVNALELDDSALYLCASSLPGTGNEQYFGPGTRLTVT.

The CDR3 DNA sequence: TGCGCCAGCAGCCAAGATAGGCGGAAGTACAGGGACAATAACTATGGCTACACCTTC. Translation: CASSQDRRKYRDNNYGYTF. The genes are TRBV4-3 and TRBJ1-2, with TRBD1 as a possible D gene (6 bases). Germline lookup yields CDR1 LGHNA and CDR2 YSLEER. Trimming removed 0 bases at V and 1 base at J, with 21 bases between. The CDR3 extends over 19 amino acids.

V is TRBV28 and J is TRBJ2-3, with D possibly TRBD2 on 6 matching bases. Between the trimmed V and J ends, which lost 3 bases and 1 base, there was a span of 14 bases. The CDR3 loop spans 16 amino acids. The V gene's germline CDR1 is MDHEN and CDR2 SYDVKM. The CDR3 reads CASSFPSETGTDTQYF. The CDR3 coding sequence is TGTGCCAGCAGTTTCCCTAGCGAGACGGGCACAGATACGCAGTATTTT.

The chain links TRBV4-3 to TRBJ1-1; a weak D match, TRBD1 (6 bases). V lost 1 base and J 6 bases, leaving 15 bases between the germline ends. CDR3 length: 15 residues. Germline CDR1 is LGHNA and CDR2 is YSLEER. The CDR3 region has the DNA TGCGCCAGCAGCCAAGTACACAGGGTCGAATCTGAAGCTTTCTTT. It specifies CASSQVHRVESEAFF.

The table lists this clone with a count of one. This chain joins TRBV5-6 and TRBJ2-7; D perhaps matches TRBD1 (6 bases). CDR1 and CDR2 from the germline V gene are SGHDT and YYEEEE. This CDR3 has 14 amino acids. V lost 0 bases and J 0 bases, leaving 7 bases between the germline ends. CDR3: CASSLGQDSYEQYF. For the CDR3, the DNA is TGTGCCAGCAGCTTGGGACAGGACTCCTACGAGCAGTACTTC.

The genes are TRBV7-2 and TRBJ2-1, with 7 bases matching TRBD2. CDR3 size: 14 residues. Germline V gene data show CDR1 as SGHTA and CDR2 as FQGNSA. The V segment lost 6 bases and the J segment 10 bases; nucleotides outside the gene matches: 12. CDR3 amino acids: CASSPRLAPGEQFF. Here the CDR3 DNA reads TGTGCCAGCAGTCCGAGACTAGCTCCCGGCGAGCAGTTCTTC.

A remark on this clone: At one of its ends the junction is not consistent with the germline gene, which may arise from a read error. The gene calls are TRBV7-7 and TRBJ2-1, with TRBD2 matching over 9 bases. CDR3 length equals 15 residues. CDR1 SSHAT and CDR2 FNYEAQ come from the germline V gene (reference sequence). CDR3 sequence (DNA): TGTGCTAGCAGCTCGGGACTAGCAGATTACAATGAGCAGTTCTTC. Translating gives CASSSGLADYNEQFF.

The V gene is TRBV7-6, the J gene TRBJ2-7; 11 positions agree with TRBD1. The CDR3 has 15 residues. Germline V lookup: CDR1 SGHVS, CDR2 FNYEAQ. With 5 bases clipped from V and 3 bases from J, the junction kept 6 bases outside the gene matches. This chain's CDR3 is CASSPGTGGGYEQYF. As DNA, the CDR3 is TGTGCCAGCAGCCCCGGGACAGGGGGTGGCTACGAGCAGTACTTC.

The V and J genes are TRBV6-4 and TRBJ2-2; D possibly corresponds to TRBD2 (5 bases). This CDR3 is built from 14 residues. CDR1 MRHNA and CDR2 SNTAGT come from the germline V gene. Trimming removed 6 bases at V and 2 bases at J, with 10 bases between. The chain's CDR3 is CASRRVYNTGELFF. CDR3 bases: TGTGCCAGCAGGCGGGTATATAACACCGGGGAGCTGTTTTTT.

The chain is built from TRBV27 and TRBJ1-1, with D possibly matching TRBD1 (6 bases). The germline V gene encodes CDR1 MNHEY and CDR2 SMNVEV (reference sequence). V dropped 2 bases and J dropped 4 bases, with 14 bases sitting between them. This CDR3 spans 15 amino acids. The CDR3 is CASSLRGGPATEAFF. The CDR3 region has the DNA TGTGCCAGCAGTTTACGTGGGGGCCCCGCCACTGAAGCTTTCTTT.

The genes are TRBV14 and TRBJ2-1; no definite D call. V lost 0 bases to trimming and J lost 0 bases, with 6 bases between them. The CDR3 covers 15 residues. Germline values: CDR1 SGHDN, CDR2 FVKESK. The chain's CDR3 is CASSQDSNSYNEQFF. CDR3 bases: TGTGCCAGCAGCCAAGATTCCAACTCCTACAATGAGCAGTTCTTC. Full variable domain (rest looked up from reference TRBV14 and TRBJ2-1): EAGVTQFPSHSVIEKGQTVTLRCDPISGHDNLYWYRRVMGKEIKFLLHFVKESKQDESGMPNNRFLAERTGGTYSTLKVQPAELEDSGVYFCASSQDSNSYNEQFFGPGTRLTVL.

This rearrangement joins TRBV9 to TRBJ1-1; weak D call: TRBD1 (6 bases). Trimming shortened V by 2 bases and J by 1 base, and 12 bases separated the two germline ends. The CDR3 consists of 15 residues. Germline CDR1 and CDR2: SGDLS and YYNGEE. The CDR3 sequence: CASSVLTGRNTEAFF. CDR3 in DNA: TGTGCCAGCAGCGTGTTGACAGGACGGAACACTGAAGCTTTCTTT.

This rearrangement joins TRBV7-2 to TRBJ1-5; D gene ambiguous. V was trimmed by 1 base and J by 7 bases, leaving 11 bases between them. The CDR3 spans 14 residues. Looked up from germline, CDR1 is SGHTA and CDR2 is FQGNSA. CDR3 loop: CASSLGAGSQPQHF. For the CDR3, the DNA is TGTGCCAGCAGCTTAGGGGCCGGGAGCCAGCCCCAGCATTTT.

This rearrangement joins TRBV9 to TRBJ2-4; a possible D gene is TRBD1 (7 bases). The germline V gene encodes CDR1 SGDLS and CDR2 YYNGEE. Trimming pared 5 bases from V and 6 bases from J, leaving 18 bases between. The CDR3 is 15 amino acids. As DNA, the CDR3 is TGTGCCAGCAGTCCTCCAGGGGGAGGAGGAAACATTCAGTACTTC. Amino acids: CASSPPGGGGNIQYF.

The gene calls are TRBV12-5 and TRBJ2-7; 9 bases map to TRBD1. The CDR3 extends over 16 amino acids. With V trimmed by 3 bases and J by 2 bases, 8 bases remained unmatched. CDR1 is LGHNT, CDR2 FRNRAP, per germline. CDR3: CASGFFRGQGTYEQYF. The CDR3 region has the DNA TGTGCTAGTGGTTTCTTTAGGGGACAGGGTACCTACGAGCAGTACTTC.